This T cell receptor (beta chain) was sequenced in a study of neurological immune-mediated disorders. Synthesis of cDNA used 5'RACE (with 10-nucleotide random UMIs). A single run covered 15-18 subjects with over 180 million TCR-beta sequences. TCRdb fed the 5' RACE reads into MiXCR, producing one record per CDR3 protein. The sample includes approximately 49,000 distinct CDR3 sequences, more than 8% of them seen just once. Time point reported: longitudinal time-point 1 (baseline). In Maryland, USA, blood bank volunteers were the healthy controls. Preparation of the unsorted libraries drew on 2 million PBMCs stored at -80 C. CDR1 SQVTM and CDR2 ANQGSEA come from the germline V gene. The CDR3 has 14 amino acids. V dropped 7 bases and J dropped 2; count of bases not matched to a gene: 6. In this sample, this clonotype turned up many times.

The sequence was obtained from a woman aged 40 to 49 in good health. J is TRBJ2-1 and V is TRBV29-1, with TRBD1 matching 9 bases. Sample: PBMCs. The CDR3, as DNA: TGCAGCGCAACCGGGACAGGGCCCTACAATGAGCAGTTCTTC. Translation: CSATGTGPYNEQFF.